The 18 T cell receptor beta chains in this list originate from one sample, sequenced in a study of T cells in Graves' hyperthyroidism and ophthalmopathy. TCR beta CDR3 region amplification was performed from RNA transcripts. HTBI primers were used for first-round RT-PCR of the TCR CDR3. TCRdb re-derived calls from the multiplex PCR reads in MiXCR, one entry per CDR3 protein. The data show approximately 400,000 distinct CDR3 sequences, with about 14% seen just once and about 20% held by the top ten. The sequenced material came from blood. The receptors shown here come from a woman aged 25 to 39 with Graves' ophthalmopathy.

This clonotype showed up many times. The chain links TRBV7-8 to TRBJ1-1, with D maybe TRBD1 (5 bases). Trimming took off 1 base at V and 0 bases at J, with 12 bases between the two ends. The CDR3 length is 16 residues. Per germline, CDR1 SGHVS and CDR2 FQNEAQ. CDR3 protein: CASSLVTGTVNTEAFF. CDR3 sequence (DNA): TGTGCCAGCAGCTTAGTAACCGGGACGGTGAACACTGAAGCTTTCTTT.

This sequence joins TRBV27 and TRBJ2-5, with D hard to call. Trimming pared 0 bases from V and 5 bases from J, leaving 16 bases between. In germline, CDR1 is MNHEY, CDR2 SMNVEV (reference sequence). This CDR3 has 16 amino acids. In DNA, the CDR3 is TGTGCCAGCAGTTTATCGGTTGGATTGCATCGGGAGACCCAGTACTTC. Protein: CASSLSVGLHRETQYF.

This clonotype was seen repeatedly, ten times or more. The chain joins TRBV28 to TRBJ2-1; 13 positions agree with TRBD2. Germline assignment: CDR1 MDHEN and CDR2 SYDVKM. V dropped 1 base and J dropped 8; count of bases not matched to a gene: 8. The CDR3 is 17 residues long. This CDR3 is CASSLLLGTSGDDEQFF. CDR3 in DNA: TGTGCCAGCAGTTTATTGTTAGGGACTAGCGGGGACGATGAGCAGTTCTTC.

The rearrangement joins TRBV2 to TRBJ2-3; TRBD2 aligns across 11 bases. The CDR3 runs to 14 residues. CDR1 and CDR2 (germline): SNHLY, FYNNEI. Losses at the gene ends were 4 bases for V and 4 bases for J; bases not matched to a gene: 1. The CDR3 reads CASSASGGSDTQYF. The CDR3 DNA reads TGTGCCAGCAGTGCTAGCGGGGGGTCAGATACGCAGTATTTT.

This clonotype has a count of ten or more. This chain connects TRBV12-5 to TRBJ1-1; unclear D gene. The germline V gene encodes CDR1 LGHNT and CDR2 FRNRAP. Trimming pared 6 bases from V and 4 bases from J, leaving 12 bases between. This CDR3 comprises 13 residues. In DNA, the CDR3 is TGTGCTAGTGGCGAAGGGAGGATCACTGAAGCTTTCTTT. As protein: CASGEGRITEAFF.

This clonotype occurred many times. The chain joins TRBV19 to TRBJ2-1; 8 nucleotides match TRBD2. CDR3 length: 16 residues. Germline CDR1 reads LNHDA; CDR2 reads SQIVND (reference sequence). V lost 7 bases to trimming and J lost 4 bases; unmatched junction nucleotides: 12. The CDR3 reads CASTPGPGGRYNEQFF. For the CDR3, the DNA is TGTGCCAGTACCCCGGGCCCGGGGGGGCGATACAATGAGCAGTTCTTC. Filled out from reference TRBV19 and TRBJ2-1, the complete variable domain reads DGGITQSPKYLFRKEGQNVTLSCEQNLNHDAMYWYRQDPGQGLRLIYYSQIVNDFQKGDIAEGYSVSREKKESFPLTVTSAQKNPTAFYLCASTPGPGGRYNEQFFGPGTRLTVL.

This clonotype was seen many times. V is TRBV7-2 and J is TRBJ1-1; D is undetermined. CDR1 SGHTA and CDR2 FQGNSA come from the germline V gene. V shed 0 bases and J shed 11 bases, with 10 bases lying between them. CDR3 length: 12 residues. The CDR3 nucleotides read TGTGCCAGCAGCTTAGCTAGTGGGCTCGCTTTCTTT. Its protein product is CASSLASGLAFF.

This clonotype was seen ten or more times. The chain is built from TRBV28 and TRBJ2-7, with 9 bases matching TRBD1. V shed 2 bases, J shed 5 bases, and the junction held 7 bases outside the gene matches. The CDR3 consists of 15 residues. Germline CDR1 is MDHEN and CDR2 is SYDVKM. In DNA form, the CDR3 reads TGTGCCAGCAGTTTACTCGGACAGGGGCCGAACGAGCAGTACTTC. The encoded protein is CASSLLGQGPNEQYF.

This clonotype was counted ten times or more. The chain joins TRBV19 to TRBJ2-7, with D possibly TRBD2 on 7 matching bases. The germline V gene encodes CDR1 LNHDA and CDR2 SQIVND (reference sequence). The CDR3 has 15 amino acids. V was shortened by 3 bases and J by 3 bases, with 15 bases between the two germline ends. CDR3 amino acids: CASSMYAGAFYEQYF. The CDR3 DNA is TGTGCCAGTAGTATGTACGCGGGGGCATTCTACGAGCAGTACTTC. Full variable domain (remainder filled in from reference TRBV19 and TRBJ2-7): DGGITQSPKYLFRKEGQNVTLSCEQNLNHDAMYWYRQDPGQGLRLIYYSQIVNDFQKGDIAEGYSVSREKKESFPLTVTSAQKNPTAFYLCASSMYAGAFYEQYFGPGTRLTVT.

This clonotype showed up just a few times. This may be a read error: a much more frequent sequence differs by one nucleotide. The V and J genes are TRBV6-2 or TRBV6-3 and TRBJ1-1; D gene uncertain. From germline, CDR1 is MNHEY and CDR2 SVGEGT. Trimming took off 5 bases at V and 0 bases at J, with 7 bases between the two ends. This CDR3 is built from 13 residues. The CDR3 protein is CASSGIMNTEAFF. The CDR3 DNA is TGTGCCAGCAGTGGAATCATGAACACTGAAGCTTTCTTT.

In its sample, this clonotype was seen a few times. The chain is built from TRBV3-1 and TRBJ1-4; no definite D call. The germline V gene encodes CDR1 LGHDT and CDR2 YNNKEL (reference sequence). The V gene lost 1 base and the J gene lost 8 bases, with 14 bases spanning the gap. CDR3 size: 15 residues. CDR3 in DNA: TGTGCCAGCAGCCAAGGGGCCGACATATCCGAAAAACTGTTTTTT. Its translation is CASSQGADISEKLFF.

This clonotype was seen many times. V gene TRBV5-1 combines with J gene TRBJ1-5; D not certain. The CDR3 length is 13 residues. In germline, CDR1 is SGHRS, CDR2 YFSETQ. V was clipped by 5 bases and J by 0 bases, with 6 bases between them. CDR3 coding DNA: TGCGCCAGCAGTTACGGTAGCAATCAGCCCCAGCATTTT. As protein: CASSYGSNQPQHF.

This clonotype was detected many times. This chain connects TRBV28 to TRBJ1-2; a possible D gene is TRBD1 (5 bases). The V end was cut by 5 bases, the J end by 4 bases, with 17 bases between. CDR3 length: 15 residues. Per the germline V gene, CDR1 is MDHEN and CDR2 is SYDVKM. The CDR3 loop is CASSHEGSPTYGYTF. The CDR3 nucleotides are TGTGCCAGCAGTCACGAGGGGAGCCCCACCTATGGCTACACCTTC.

The chain employs TRBV28 and TRBJ1-2; 8 bases fit TRBD1. The CDR3 consists of 16 residues. The V gene end was trimmed by 3 bases and the J gene end by 3 bases; junction bases not matched to a gene: 9. The germline V gene has CDR1 MDHEN and CDR2 SYDVKM. The CDR3 DNA follows: TGTGCCAGCAGTTTGTTGAGGACAGGGAGATACTATGGCTACACCTTC. Its translation: CASSLLRTGRYYGYTF.

This clonotype was observed a few times. The chain has TRBV4-2 and TRBJ1-2; 10 bases align to TRBD1. Germline trimming cut 4 bases from V and 4 bases from J; bases unmatched to any gene: 9. The CDR3 has 16 amino acids. Germline V gene lookup returns CDR1 LGHNA and CDR2 YNFKEQ. CDR3 region: CASSPGTGANLYGYTF. The CDR3 DNA follows: TGTGCCAGCAGCCCAGGGACAGGGGCGAACCTCTATGGCTACACCTTC.

The gene calls are TRBV20-1 and TRBJ2-3, with D possibly being TRBD2 (7 bases). V shed 0 bases and J shed 0 bases, with 22 bases lying between them. CDR1 is DFQATT, CDR2 SNEGSKA, per germline (reference sequence). The CDR3 contains 19 residues. This chain's CDR3 is CSARDGAFGGGGSTDTQYF. The CDR3 DNA reads as TGCAGTGCTAGAGATGGCGCTTTCGGAGGGGGGGGGAGCACAGATACGCAGTATTTT.

This clonotype came up many times. The V gene is TRBV28, the J gene TRBJ2-1; 7 bases are shared with TRBD2. CDR3 length: 15 residues. Trimming cost V 7 bases and J 3 bases; bases outside gene matches: 9. Germline CDR1 MDHEN, CDR2 SYDVKM. The CDR3 DNA is TGTGCCAGCACCCCCGGGACTACGGGCTACAATGAGCAGTTCTTC. This encodes CASTPGTTGYNEQFF. Filled out from reference TRBV28 and TRBJ2-1, the complete variable domain reads DVKVTQSSRYLVKRTGEKVFLECVQDMDHENMFWYRQDPGLGLRLIYFSYDVKMKEKGDIPEGYSVSREKKERFSLILESASTNQTSMYLCASTPGTTGYNEQFFGPGTRLTVL.

The gene calls are TRBV6-1 and TRBJ1-4, with a weak D call TRBD1 (5 bases). V lost 6 bases to trimming and J lost 4 bases, with 15 bases between them. The CDR3 loop spans 15 amino acids. CDR1 is MNHNS, CDR2 SASEGT, per germline. DNA for the CDR3: TGTGCCAGCAGCTACGAATGGGGCATTAATGAAAAACTGTTTTTT. As protein: CASSYEWGINEKLFF.